These 4 T cell receptor beta chains came from one sample sequenced in a study of shared clonotypes between healthy human individuals. Profiling relied on immunoSEQ multiplex PCR, and the TCRdb table lists in-frame clones only, not all of them. The sample holds 450,000 to 550,000 clones, approximately 85% seen once. Material: PBMCs. The receptors here all came from a woman aged 40 to 49 in good health. Some clones in this sample may be carry-over from other donors' samples.

In this sample, this clone turned up once. A much larger clone lies one base from this, so it may be a read error. This chain joins TRBV27 and TRBJ1-2; D is unresolved. Germline CDR1 reads MNHEY; CDR2 reads SMNVEV (reference sequence). The CDR3 sequence is 13 residues long. This CDR3 is CAGSLKGGYGYTF. The CDR3 coding sequence is TGTGCCGGCAGTTTGAAGGGTGGCTATGGCTACACCTTC.

The chain carries TRBV5-1 and TRBJ2-3; D gene unclear. The germline V gene encodes CDR1 SGHRS and CDR2 YFSETQ. Trimming took off 1 base at V and 1 base at J, with 4 bases between the two ends. CDR3 length: 13 residues. CDR3 DNA: TGCGCCAGCAGCTTGAGGGGCACAGATACGCAGTATTTT. Its protein product is CASSLRGTDTQYF.

The chain uses TRBV15 and TRBJ2-3, with 10 bases matching TRBD2. This CDR3 has 15 residues. Germline-derived CDR1 and CDR2 are LNHNV and YYDKDF (reference sequence). V lost 7 bases, J lost 2 bases, and 6 bases stayed unmatched. The CDR3 DNA reads TGTGCCACCACCCAACTAGCGGGAAACACAGATACGCAGTATTTT. The encoded protein is CATTQLAGNTDTQYF.

The chain carries TRBV30 and TRBJ2-3, with D tentatively TRBD1 (6 bases). V was clipped by 4 bases and J by 3 bases, with 14 bases between them. This CDR3 region has 14 residues. Germline CDR1 reads GTSNPN; CDR2 reads SVGIG (reference sequence). The CDR3 is CAWNTGPGTDTQYF. CDR3 coding DNA: TGTGCCTGGAATACAGGGCCCGGGACAGATACGCAGTATTTT. The whole variable domain, filled in from reference TRBV30 and TRBJ2-3, reads SQTIHQWPATLVQPVGSPLSLECTVEGTSNPNLYWYRQAAGRGLQLLFYSVGIGQISSEVPQNLSASRPQDRQFILSSKKLLLSDSGFYLCAWNTGPGTDTQYFGPGTRLTVL.